This entry lists 10 T cell receptor beta chains sequenced from one sample in a study of cytomegalovirus exposure and HLA in healthy donors. PCR used 60 Vbeta primers and 13 Jbeta primers. Sequenced by immunoSEQ multiplex PCR; TCRdb stores in-frame clones only, minus some. The sample yields approximately 87,000 clones, 81% seen once. Sequences were obtained from PBMCs. These receptors were obtained from a woman in her sixties or seventies in good health and CMV-seropositive.

DNA for the CDR3: TGTGCCAGCAGCCGAGGGATCGCGGGTGAAGCTTTCTTT. Its translation: CASSRGIAGEAFF. The chain links TRBV11-2 to TRBJ1-1; D unclear. Germline V CDR1 and CDR2: SGHAT, FQNNGV. The ends were cut back, 5 bases at V and 7 bases at J, with 14 bases in the middle. The CDR3 is made up of 13 amino acids. Full variable domain (outside the CDR3, taken from reference TRBV11-2 and TRBJ1-1): EAGVAQSPRYKIIEKRQSVAFWCNPISGHATLYWYQQILGQGPKLLIQFQNNGVVDDSQLPKDRFSAERLKGVDSTLKIQPAKLEDSAVYLCASSRGIAGEAFFGQGTRLTVV.

This chain joins TRBV13 and TRBJ2-1; TRBD1 might be the D (5 bases). The V gene lost 4 bases and the J gene lost 9 bases, with 7 bases spanning the gap. The CDR3 runs to 11 residues. Germline V gene lookup returns CDR1 PRHDT and CDR2 FYEKMQ (reference sequence). The CDR3 loop reads CASSSDSEQFF. Here the CDR3 DNA reads TGTGCCAGCAGCTCCGACAGTGAGCAGTTCTTC.

The chain recombines TRBV11-3 with TRBJ2-1; TRBD2 matches at 15 bases. The CDR3 runs 16 residues. J lost 10 bases, V lost 5 bases, and 9 bases had no gene match. The germline V gene encodes CDR1 SGHNT and CDR2 YENEEA. CDR3 nucleotides: TGTGCCAGCAGCGAAGGACTAGCGGGAGGGGTCGGCGAGCAGTTCTTC. Amino acids: CASSEGLAGGVGEQFF.

The rearrangement joins TRBV28 to TRBJ2-7; 8 positions agree with TRBD2. V was pared by 1 base and J by 5 bases, with 7 bases of the junction left unmatched. Germline assignment: CDR1 MDHEN and CDR2 SYDVKM. The CDR3 loop spans 15 amino acids. The DNA for the CDR3 is TGTGCCAGCAGTTTATATCAAGCGGGAGTAGACGAGCAGTACTTC. It codes for CASSLYQAGVDEQYF.

The chain joins TRBV28 to TRBJ2-2; 10 positions agree with TRBD1. The V segment lost 5 bases and the J segment 3 bases; nucleotides outside the gene matches: 9. Per germline, CDR1 MDHEN and CDR2 SYDVKM. The CDR3 has 17 amino acids. The CDR3 loop reads CASSPRDRGRDTGELFF. DNA of the CDR3: TGTGCCAGCAGTCCCCGGGACAGGGGCCGGGACACCGGGGAGCTGTTTTTT.

The rearrangement uses TRBV5-6 and TRBJ1-2, with 7 bases that match TRBD1. The junction had 6 bases not matched to a gene; V was cut back by 3 bases and J by 4 bases. This CDR3 spans 14 amino acids. Germline CDR1 reads SGHDT; CDR2 reads YYEEEE. The CDR3 here is CASSSRGTAYGYTF. DNA of the CDR3: TGTGCCAGCAGCTCACGTGGGACAGCCTATGGCTACACCTTC. The variable domain in full, completed from reference TRBV5-6 and TRBJ1-2, reads DAGVTQSPTHLIKTRGQQVTLRCSPKSGHDTVSWYQQALGQGPQFIFQYYEEEERQRGNFPDRFSGHQFPNYSSELNVNALLLGDSALYLCASSSRGTAYGYTFGSGTRLTVV.

The chain recombines TRBV5-1 with TRBJ2-2, with a tentative D call TRBD1 (6 bases). The germline V gene has CDR1 SGHRS and CDR2 YFSETQ. The V gene lost 2 bases and the J gene lost 5 bases, with 19 bases spanning the gap. This CDR3 spans 17 amino acids. The chain's CDR3 is CASSFAVGGSRTGELFF. The DNA for the CDR3 is TGCGCCAGCAGCTTTGCGGTAGGGGGTTCGAGGACCGGGGAGCTGTTTTTT.

This chain connects TRBV27 to TRBJ2-5; 13 nucleotides align to TRBD2. The end of the DNA aligns better with TRBJ2-7, so the J call may be wrong. Germline V gene lookup returns CDR1 MNHEY and CDR2 SMNVEV (reference sequence). The CDR3 is made up of 13 amino acids. CDR3 bases: TGTGCCAGCAGCACTAGCGGGAGGGTCGAGCAGTACTTC. Its translation: CASSTSGRVEQYF.

The chain uses TRBV25-1 and TRBJ1-1, with D possibly being TRBD1 (6 bases). The CDR3 spans 14 residues. V was pared by 5 bases and J by 4 bases, with 14 bases between. Germline V gene lookup returns CDR1 MGHDK and CDR2 SYGVNS. The CDR3 nucleotides are TGTGCCAGCAGTCCCCCCTTAGGGGGCACTGAAGCTTTCTTT. This sequence encodes CASSPPLGGTEAFF.

This clone has only one observation. V gene TRBV6-5 combines with J gene TRBJ2-2, with 7 bases identical to TRBD2. V trimming: 5 bases; J trimming: 6 bases; junction bases outside the gene matches: 3. There are 13 residues in the CDR3. Germline CDR1 and CDR2: MNHEY and SVGAGI. DNA for the CDR3: TGTGCCAGCAGTCGTGCGGGGGCCGGGGAGCTGTTTTTT. This gives the protein CASSRAGAGELFF.